The TCR beta chain under discussion was sequenced for a study of T cells after yellow fever vaccination. TCR cDNA was made by 5'RACE template switching, adding a universal primer site and UMIs. From the 5' RACE reads, TCRdb called clonotypes with MiXCR, one entry per CDR3 protein. The sample has fewer than 100,000 distinct CDR3 sequences; 5.8% are singletons. This CDR3 has 16 amino acids. Germline trimming cut 1 base from V and 2 bases from J; bases unmatched to any gene: 4. CDR1 and CDR2 (germline): MNHEY, SVGAGI. Notes on the study in general: A minor fraction of clonotypes spanned both CD4 and CD8 compartments.

As for this clonotype: The antigen is undetermined.

The genes are TRBV6-5 and TRBJ2-3, with 9 bases matching TRBD2. This sequence originates from a man younger than 30 who received the YFV17D yellow fever vaccine. This specimen was CD8+ T cells sorted from PBMCs, taken 10 days after the yellow fever booster vaccination. The CDR3 region is CASSYLVAGATDTQYF. The CDR3 nucleotides are TGTGCCAGCAGTTACTTAGTAGCGGGGGCCACAGATACGCAGTATTTT.